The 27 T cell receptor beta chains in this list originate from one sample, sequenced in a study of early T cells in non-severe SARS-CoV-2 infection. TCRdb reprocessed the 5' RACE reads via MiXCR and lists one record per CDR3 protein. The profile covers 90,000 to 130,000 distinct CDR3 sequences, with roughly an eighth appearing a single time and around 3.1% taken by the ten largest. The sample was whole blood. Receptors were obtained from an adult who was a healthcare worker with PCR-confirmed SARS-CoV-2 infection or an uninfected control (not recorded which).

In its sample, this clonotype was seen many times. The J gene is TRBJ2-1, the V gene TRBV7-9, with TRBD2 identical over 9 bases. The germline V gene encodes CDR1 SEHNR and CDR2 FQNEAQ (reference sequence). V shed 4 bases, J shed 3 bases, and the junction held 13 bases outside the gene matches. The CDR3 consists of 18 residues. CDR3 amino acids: CASSSLNGGRVGYNEQFF. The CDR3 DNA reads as TGTGCCAGCAGCTCGCTTAATGGCGGGAGGGTGGGCTACAATGAGCAGTTCTTC.

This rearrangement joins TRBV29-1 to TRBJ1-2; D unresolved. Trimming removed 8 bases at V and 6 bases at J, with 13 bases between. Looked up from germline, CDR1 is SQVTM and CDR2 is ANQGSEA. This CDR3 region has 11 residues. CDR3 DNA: TGCAGCTTATACTATTCGGATGGCTACACCTTC. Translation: CSLYYSDGYTF.

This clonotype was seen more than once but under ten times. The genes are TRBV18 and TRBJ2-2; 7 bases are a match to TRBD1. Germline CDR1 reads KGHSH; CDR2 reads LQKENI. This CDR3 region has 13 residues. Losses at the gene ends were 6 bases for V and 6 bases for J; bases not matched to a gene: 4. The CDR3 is CASSGQVPGELFF. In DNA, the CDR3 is TGTGCCAGCTCCGGACAGGTCCCCGGGGAGCTGTTTTTT.

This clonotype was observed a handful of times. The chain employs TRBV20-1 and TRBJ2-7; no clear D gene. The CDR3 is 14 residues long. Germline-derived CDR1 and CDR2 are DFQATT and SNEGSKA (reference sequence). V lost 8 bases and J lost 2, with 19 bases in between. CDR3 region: CSIRRPIYPYEQYF. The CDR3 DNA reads TGCAGTATTAGAAGACCTATATATCCCTACGAGCAGTACTTC.

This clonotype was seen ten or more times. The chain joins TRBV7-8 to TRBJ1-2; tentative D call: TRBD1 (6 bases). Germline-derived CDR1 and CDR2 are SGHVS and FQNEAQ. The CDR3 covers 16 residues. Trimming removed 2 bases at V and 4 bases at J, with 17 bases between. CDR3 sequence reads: CASSLQSFGTPYGYTF. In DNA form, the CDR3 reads TGTGCCAGCAGCTTACAGAGTTTCGGGACACCCTATGGCTACACCTTC.

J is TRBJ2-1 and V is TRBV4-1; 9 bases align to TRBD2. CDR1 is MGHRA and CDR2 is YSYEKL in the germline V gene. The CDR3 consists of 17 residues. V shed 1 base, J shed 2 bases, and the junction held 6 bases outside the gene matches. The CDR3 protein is CASSQGTSGPPYNEQFF. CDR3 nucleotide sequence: TGCGCCAGCAGCCAAGGTACTAGCGGGCCCCCCTACAATGAGCAGTTCTTC.

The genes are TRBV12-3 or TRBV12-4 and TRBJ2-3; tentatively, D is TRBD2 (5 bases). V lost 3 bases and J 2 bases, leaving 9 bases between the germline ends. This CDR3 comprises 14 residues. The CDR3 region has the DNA TGTGCCAGCAGTTTGGAGGTAATCACAGATACGCAGTATTTT. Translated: CASSLEVITDTQYF.

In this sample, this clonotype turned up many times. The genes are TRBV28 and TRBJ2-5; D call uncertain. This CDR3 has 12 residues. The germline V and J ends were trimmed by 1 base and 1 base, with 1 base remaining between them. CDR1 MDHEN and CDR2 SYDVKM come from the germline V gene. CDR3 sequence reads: CASSLFQETQYF. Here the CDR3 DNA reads TGTGCCAGCAGTTTATTCCAAGAGACCCAGTACTTC.

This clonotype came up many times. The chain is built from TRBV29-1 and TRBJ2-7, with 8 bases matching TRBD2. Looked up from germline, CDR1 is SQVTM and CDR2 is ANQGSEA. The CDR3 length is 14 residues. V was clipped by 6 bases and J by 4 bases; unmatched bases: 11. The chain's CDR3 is CSVAGGSGWYEQYF. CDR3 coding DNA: TGCAGCGTCGCGGGGGGTAGCGGATGGTACGAGCAGTACTTC.

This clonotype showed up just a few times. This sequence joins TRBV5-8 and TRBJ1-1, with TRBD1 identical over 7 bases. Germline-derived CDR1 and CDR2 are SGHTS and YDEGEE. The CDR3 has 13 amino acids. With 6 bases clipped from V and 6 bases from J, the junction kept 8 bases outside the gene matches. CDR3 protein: CASTKFTGAEAFF. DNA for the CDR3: TGTGCCAGCACCAAATTCACAGGGGCTGAAGCTTTCTTT.

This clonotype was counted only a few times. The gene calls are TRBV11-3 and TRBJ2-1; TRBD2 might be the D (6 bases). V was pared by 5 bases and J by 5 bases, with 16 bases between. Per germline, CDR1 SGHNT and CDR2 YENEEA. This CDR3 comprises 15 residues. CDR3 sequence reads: CASSPIRESDNEQFF. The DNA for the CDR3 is TGTGCCAGCAGCCCAATCCGGGAGTCGGACAATGAGCAGTTCTTC.

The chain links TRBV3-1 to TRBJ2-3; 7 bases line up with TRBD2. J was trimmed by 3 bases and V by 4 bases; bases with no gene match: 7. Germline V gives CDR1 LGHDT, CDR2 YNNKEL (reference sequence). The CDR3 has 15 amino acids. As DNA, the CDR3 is TGTGCCAGCAGCCGGACTAGGTGGGAGACAGATACGCAGTATTTT. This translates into CASSRTRWETDTQYF.

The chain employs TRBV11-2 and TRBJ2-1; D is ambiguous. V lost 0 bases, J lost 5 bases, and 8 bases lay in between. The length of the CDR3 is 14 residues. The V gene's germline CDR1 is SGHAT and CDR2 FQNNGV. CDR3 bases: TGTGCCAGCAGCTTAGAACCCACACACAATGAGCAGTTCTTC. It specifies CASSLEPTHNEQFF.

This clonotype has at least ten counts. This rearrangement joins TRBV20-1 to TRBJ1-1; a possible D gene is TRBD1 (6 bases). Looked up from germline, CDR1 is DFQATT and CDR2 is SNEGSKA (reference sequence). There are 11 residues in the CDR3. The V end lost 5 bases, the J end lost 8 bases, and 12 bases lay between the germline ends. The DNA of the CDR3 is TGCAGTGCTTACTCAACAGGGGAAGCTTTCTTT. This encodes CSAYSTGEAFF.

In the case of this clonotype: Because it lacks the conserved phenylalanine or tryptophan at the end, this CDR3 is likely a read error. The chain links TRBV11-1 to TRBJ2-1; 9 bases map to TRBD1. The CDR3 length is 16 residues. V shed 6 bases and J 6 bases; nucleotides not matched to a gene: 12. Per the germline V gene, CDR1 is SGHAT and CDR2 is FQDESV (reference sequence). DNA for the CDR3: TGTGCCAGCAGTTACGATCTACAGGGGGCAGGCAATGAGCAGTTCTCC. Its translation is CASSYDLQGAGNEQFS.

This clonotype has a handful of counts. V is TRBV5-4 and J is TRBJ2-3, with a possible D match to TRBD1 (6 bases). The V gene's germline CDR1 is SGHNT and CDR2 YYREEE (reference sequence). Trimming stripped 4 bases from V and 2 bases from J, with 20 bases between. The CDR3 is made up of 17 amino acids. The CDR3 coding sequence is TGTGCCAGCAGCCCACAGGGCTTTTGGGCAGTCACAGATACGCAGTATTTT. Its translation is CASSPQGFWAVTDTQYF.

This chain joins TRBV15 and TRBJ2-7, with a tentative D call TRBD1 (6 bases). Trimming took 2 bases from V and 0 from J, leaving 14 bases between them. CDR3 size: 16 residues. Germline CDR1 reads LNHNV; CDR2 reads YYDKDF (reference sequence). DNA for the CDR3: TGTGCCACCAGCAGAACCGACAGGTCGGACTCCTACGAGCAGTACTTC. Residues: CATSRTDRSDSYEQYF.

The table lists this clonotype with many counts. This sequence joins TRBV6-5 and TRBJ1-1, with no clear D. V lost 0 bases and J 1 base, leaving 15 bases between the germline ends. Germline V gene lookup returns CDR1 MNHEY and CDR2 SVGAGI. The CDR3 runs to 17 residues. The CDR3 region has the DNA TGTGCCAGCAGTTACTCTTCGCGTCGACTCCAGAACACTGAAGCTTTCTTT. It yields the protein CASSYSSRRLQNTEAFF.

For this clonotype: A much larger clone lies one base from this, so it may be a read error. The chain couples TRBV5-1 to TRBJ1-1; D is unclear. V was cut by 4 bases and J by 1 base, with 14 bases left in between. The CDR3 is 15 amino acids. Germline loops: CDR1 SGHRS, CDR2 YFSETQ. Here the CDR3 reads CASSPAVGSNTEAFF. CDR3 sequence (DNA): TGCGCCAGCAGCCCGGCGGTAGGTTCGAACACTGAAGCTTTCTTT.

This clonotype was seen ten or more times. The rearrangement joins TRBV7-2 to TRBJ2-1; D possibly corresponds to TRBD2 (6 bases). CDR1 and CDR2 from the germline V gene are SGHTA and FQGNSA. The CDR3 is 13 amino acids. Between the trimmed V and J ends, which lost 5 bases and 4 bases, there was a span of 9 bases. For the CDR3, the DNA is TGTGCCAGCAGCCCCGGGACTTACAATGAGCAGTTCTTC. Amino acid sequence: CASSPGTYNEQFF.

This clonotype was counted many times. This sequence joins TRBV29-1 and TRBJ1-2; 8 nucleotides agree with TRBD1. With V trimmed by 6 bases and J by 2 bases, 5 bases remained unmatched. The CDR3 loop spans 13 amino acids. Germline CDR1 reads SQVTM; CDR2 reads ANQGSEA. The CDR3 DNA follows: TGCAGCGTGGGGAACAGGGGGAACTATGGCTACACCTTC. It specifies CSVGNRGNYGYTF.

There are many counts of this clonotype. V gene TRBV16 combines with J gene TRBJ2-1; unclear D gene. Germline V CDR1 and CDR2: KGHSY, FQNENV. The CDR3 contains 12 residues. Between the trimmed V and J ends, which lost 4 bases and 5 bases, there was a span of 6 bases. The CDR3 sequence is CASSLAHNEQFF. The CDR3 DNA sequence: TGTGCCAGCAGCCTAGCACACAATGAGCAGTTCTTC. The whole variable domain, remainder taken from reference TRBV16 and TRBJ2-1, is GEEVAQTPKHLVRGEGQKAKLYCAPIKGHSYVFWYQQVLKNEFKFLISFQNENVFDETGMPKERFSAKCLPNSPCSLEIQATKLEDSAVYFCASSLAHNEQFFGPGTRLTVL.

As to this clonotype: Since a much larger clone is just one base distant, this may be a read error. CDR3 protein: CVSSPGLAGFYTDTQYF. In DNA, the CDR3 is TGTGTCAGCAGCCCGGGACTAGCGGGTTTTTACACAGATACGCAGTATTTT. The V and J genes are TRBV6-1 and TRBJ2-3; 12 bases are shared with TRBD2. The CDR3 extends over 17 amino acids. Germline CDR1 is MNHNS and CDR2 is SASEGT.

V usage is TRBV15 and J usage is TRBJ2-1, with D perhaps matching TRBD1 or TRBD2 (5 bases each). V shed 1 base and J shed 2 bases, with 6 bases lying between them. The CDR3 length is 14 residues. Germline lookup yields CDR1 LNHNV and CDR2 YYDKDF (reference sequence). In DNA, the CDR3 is TGTGCCACCAGCAGAGTGGGGGCCTACAATGAGCAGTTCTTC. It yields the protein CATSRVGAYNEQFF.

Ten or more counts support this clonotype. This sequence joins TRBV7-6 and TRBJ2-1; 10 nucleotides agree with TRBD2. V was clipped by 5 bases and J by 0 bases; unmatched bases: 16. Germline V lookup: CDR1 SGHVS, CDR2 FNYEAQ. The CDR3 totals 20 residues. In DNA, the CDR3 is TGTGCCAGCAGCCCCCACCCACTAGCGGGGTCCAAGAGCTCCTACAATGAGCAGTTCTTC. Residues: CASSPHPLAGSKSSYNEQFF.

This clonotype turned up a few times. This CDR3 is CSVVGESSYNEQFF. CDR3 DNA sequence: TGCAGCGTTGTAGGAGAAAGCTCCTACAATGAGCAGTTCTTC. V usage is TRBV29-1 and J usage is TRBJ2-1, with D hard to call. Germline CDR1 SQVTM, CDR2 ANQGSEA. The V gene lost 4 bases and the J gene lost 0 bases, with 10 bases spanning the gap. The CDR3 contains 14 residues.

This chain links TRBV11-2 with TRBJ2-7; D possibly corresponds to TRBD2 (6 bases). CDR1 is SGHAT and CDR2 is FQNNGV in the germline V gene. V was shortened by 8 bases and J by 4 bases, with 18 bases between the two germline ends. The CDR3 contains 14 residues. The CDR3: CASGQLAGYYEQYF. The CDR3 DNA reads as TGTGCCAGCGGCCAACTGGCGGGGTATTACGAGCAGTACTTC.